The T cell receptor beta chain under discussion was sequenced for a study of blood T cell repertoires in COVID-19. Sequenced by immunoSEQ multiplex PCR; TCRdb stores in-frame clones only, minus some. This sample has about 120,000 clones; 85% occur once, and the top ten carry approximately 1.5%. CDR3 length: 15 amino acids. J gave up 2 bases and V 4 bases, and 2 bases lay outside the gene matches. Germline values: CDR1 MNHEY, CDR2 SVGAGI. Sequenced sample: peripheral blood. This chain links TRBV6-5 with TRBJ2-1, with 10 bases fitting TRBD2. The clonotype comes from a middle-aged man with acute or convalescent COVID-19. As DNA, the CDR3 is TGTGCCAGCAGTTTTCTAGCGGGAGCCTACAATGAGCAGTTCTTC. Protein: CASSFLAGAYNEQFF.